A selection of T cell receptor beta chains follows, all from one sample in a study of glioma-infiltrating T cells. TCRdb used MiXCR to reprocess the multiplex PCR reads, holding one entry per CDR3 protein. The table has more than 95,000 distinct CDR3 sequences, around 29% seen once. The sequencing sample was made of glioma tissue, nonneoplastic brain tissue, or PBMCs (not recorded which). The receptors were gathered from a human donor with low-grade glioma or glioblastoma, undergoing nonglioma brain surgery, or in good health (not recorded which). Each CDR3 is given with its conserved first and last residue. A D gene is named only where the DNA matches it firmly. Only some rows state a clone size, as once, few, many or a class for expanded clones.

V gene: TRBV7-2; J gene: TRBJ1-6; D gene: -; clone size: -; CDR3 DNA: TGTGCCAGCAGCTTAGGCGGGGGCGCGAATTCACCCCTCCACTTT; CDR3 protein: CASSLGGGANSPLHF
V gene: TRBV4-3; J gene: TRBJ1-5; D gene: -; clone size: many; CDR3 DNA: TGCGCCAGCAGCCAAGAGAGTTCGCGGTCACGGCCCCAGCATTTT; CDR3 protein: CASSQESSRSRPQHF
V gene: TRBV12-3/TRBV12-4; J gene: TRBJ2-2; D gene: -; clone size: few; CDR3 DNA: TGTGCCAGCAGTCCAGGCGGTAATCTGAACACCGGGGAGCTGTTTTTT; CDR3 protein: CASSPGGNLNTGELFF
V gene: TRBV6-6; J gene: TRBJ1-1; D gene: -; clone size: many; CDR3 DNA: TGTGCCAGCAGTTACGGACGGTACACTGAAGCTTTCTTT; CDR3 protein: CASSYGRYTEAFF
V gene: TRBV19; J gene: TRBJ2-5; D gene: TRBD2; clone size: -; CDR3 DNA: TGTGCCAGTAGTATGAAGCGGGGGGGGTCTCGGGAGACCCAGTACTTC; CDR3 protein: CASSMKRGGSRETQYF
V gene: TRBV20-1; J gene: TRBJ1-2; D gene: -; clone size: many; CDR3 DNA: TGCAGTGCTAGGGTAGGGGGAGGCTACACCTTC; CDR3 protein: CSARVGGGYTF
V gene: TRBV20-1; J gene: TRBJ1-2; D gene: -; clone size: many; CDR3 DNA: TGCAGTGCTAGAGTTCGGGCAGGAAATGGCTACACCTTC; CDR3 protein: CSARVRAGNGYTF
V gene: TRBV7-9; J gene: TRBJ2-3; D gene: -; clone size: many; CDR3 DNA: TGTGCCAGCAGCTTAGAGGGGACACTTAGCACAGATACGCAGTATTTT; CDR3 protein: CASSLEGTLSTDTQYF
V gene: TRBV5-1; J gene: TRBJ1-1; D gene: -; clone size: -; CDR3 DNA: TGCGCCAGCAGTTATCAGGGAGGGACTGAAACTTTCTTT; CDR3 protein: CASSYQGGTETFF
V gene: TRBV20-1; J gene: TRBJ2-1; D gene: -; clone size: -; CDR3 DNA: TGCAGTGCTAGTCTTGGGGGGAATGAGCAGTTCTTC; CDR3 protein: CSASLGGNEQFF
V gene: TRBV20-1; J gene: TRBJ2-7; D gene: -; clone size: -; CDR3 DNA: TGCAGTGCCATTGCGACAGCCGAAGTCTCCTACGAGCAGTACTTC; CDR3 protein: CSAIATAEVSYEQYF
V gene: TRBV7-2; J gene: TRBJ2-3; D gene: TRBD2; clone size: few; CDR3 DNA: TGTGCCAGCAGCTTCCCAGGTAGCGGGGGTAGGAATACGCAGTATTTT; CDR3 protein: CASSFPGSGGRNTQYF
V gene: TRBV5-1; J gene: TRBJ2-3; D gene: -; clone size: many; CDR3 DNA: TGCGCCAGCAGCTTGGCCCCCGATACGCAGTATTTT; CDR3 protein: CASSLAPDTQYF
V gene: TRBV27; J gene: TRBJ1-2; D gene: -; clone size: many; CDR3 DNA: TGTGCCAGCAGTTTCCCGAGGGGTGGTCGGATGGATGGCTACACCTTC; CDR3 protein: CASSFPRGGRMDGYTF
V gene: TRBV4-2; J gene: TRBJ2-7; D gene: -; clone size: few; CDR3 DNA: TGTGCCAGCAGCCAAGTCTCCGGGGCCGGTTACGAGCAGTACTTC; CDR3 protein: CASSQVSGAGYEQYF
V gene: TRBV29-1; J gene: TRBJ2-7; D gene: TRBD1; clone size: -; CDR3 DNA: TGCAGCGTGCTCGGCCGGGACAGTAAGTCCTACCAGCAGTACTTC; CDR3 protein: CSVLGRDSKSYQQYF
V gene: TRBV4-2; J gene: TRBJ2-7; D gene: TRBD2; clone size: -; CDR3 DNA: TGTGCCAGCAGAACTAGCGGGGGGTACGGGCAGTACTTC; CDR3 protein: CASRTSGGYGQYF
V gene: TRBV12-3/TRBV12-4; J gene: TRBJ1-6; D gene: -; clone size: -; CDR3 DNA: TGTGCCACCTCCCTCTGGACAGATTATAATTCACCCCTCCACTTT; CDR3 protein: CATSLWTDYNSPLHF
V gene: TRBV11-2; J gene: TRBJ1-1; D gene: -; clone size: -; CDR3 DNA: TGTGCCAGCAGCCCTTATCAGATTGAGGACAGTTCAGCTTTCTTT; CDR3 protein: CASSPYQIEDSSAFF
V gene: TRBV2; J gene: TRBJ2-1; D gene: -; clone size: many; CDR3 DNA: TGTGCCAGCAGAGGCATTGGTCTCAATGAGCAGTTCTTC; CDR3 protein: CASRGIGLNEQFF
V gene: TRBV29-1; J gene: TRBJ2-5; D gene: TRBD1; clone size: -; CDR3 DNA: TGCAGCGTTGGAACAGGGGACGAGACCCAGTACTTC; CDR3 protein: CSVGTGDETQYF
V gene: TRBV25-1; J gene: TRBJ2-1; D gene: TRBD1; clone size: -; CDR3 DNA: TGTGCCAGCAGTGAAGACTCGGGACAGGTCTACTACAATGAGCAGTTCTTC; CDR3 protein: CASSEDSGQVYYNEQFF
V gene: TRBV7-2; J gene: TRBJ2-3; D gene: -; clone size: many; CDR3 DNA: TGTGCCAGCAGCCAAGTCGGGGGAACGCAGTATTTT; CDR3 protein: CASSQVGGTQYF
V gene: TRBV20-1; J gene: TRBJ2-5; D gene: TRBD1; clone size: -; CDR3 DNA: TGCAGTGCAGCATTTCAAACAGGGGGGAGAGGGACCCAGTACTTC; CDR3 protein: CSAAFQTGGRGTQYF
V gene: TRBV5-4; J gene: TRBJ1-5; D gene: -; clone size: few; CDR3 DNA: TGTGCCAGCAGCTTGCCTGGACAGCCCCAGCATTTT; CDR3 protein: CASSLPGQPQHF
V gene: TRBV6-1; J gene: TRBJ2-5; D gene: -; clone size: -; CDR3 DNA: TGTGCCAGCGGTTTCCTGAGCGGAGAGACCGAGTACTTC; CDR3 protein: CASGFLSGETEYF